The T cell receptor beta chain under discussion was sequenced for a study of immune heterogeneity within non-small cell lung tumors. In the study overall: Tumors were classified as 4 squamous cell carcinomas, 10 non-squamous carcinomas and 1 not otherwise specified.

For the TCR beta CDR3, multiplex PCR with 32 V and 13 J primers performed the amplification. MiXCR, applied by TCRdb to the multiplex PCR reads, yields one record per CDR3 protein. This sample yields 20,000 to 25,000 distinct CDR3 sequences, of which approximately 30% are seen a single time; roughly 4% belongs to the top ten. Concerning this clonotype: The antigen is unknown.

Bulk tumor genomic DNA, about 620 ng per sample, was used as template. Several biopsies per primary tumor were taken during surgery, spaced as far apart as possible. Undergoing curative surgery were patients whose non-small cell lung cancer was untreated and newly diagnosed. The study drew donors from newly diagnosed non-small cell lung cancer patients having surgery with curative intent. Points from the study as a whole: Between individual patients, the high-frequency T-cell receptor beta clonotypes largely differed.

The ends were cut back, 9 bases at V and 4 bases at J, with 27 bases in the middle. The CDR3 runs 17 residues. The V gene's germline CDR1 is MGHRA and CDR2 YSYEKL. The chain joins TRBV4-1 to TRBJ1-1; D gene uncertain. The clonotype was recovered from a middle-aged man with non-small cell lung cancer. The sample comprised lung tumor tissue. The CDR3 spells CASSPHRGHGSGTEAFF. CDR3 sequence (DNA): TGCGCCAGTAGTCCTCATAGAGGGCATGGGAGCGGCACTGAAGCTTTCTTT.